Listed below are T cell receptor beta chains from one sample, sequenced in a study of T-cell reconstitution after alpha-beta-depleted transplantation in children. MiXCR, run by TCRdb on the PCR reads, gives a single entry per CDR3 protein. The sample has some 200,000 distinct CDR3 sequences; 6.6% are singletons. Sequenced material: PBMCs, taken before TCRalphabeta/CD19-depleted stem cell transplant. The receptor source for this set is a boy aged 2 to 9 with acute lymphoblastic leukemia, due to receive a stem cell transplant. Each CDR3 is given with its conserved first and last residue. The order of the fields is J gene, V gene, D gene, clone size, CDR3 DNA, CDR3 protein. D genes are given only for firm matches. The size of a clone is reported for some rows only, either as once, few or many, or as a class for expanded clones.

>TRBJ1-4|TRBV6-2/TRBV6-3|NA|many
TGTGCCAGCAGTTCGCCCGGGACGGGCTACGAAAAACTGTTTTTT
CASSSPGTGYEKLFF
>TRBJ1-2|TRBV5-1|NA|NA
TGCGCCAGCAGCCCCGGGACATTTGACTATGGCTACACCTTC
CASSPGTFDYGYTF
>TRBJ1-5|TRBV27|NA|few
TGTGCCAGCAGTGAATATAGCAATCAGCCCCAGCATTTT
CASSEYSNQPQHF
>TRBJ2-5|TRBV5-1|NA|few
TGCGCCAGCAGGCCACCTCGGGAGAAAGAGACCCAGTACTTC
CASRPPREKETQYF
>TRBJ1-1|TRBV2|NA|many
TGTGCCAGCAGGCTCGGTGAAGCTTTCTTT
CASRLGEAFF
>TRBJ2-1|TRBV20-1|TRBD2|many
TGCAGTGCTAGCGGGGGGGAATACAATGAGCAGTTCTTC
CSASGGEYNEQFF
>TRBJ2-3|TRBV30|NA|NA
TGTGCCTGGAGTGTAACGTGGACTAGCACAGATACGCAGTATTTT
CAWSVTWTSTDTQYF
>TRBJ2-1|TRBV12-3/TRBV12-4|NA|many
TGTGCCAGCAGTCCGGGAAGGGCCTACAATGAGCAGTTCTTC
CASSPGRAYNEQFF
>TRBJ1-3|TRBV6-1|TRBD1|NA
TGTGCCAGCAGTCAGGGGGCAGGAAACACCATATATTTT
CASSQGAGNTIYF
>TRBJ1-1|TRBV12-5|NA|many
TGTGCTAGTGGCGACCCACAGACGAACACTGAAGCTTTCTTT
CASGDPQTNTEAFF
>TRBJ2-7|TRBV28|NA|many
TGTGCCAGCAGTTTCGAACAGGGACATCGCGAGCAGTACTTC
CASSFEQGHREQYF
>TRBJ1-2|TRBV12-3/TRBV12-4|NA|many
TGTGCCAGCAGTTTCCCAGGACACTATGGCTACACCTTC
CASSFPGHYGYTF
>TRBJ1-1|TRBV28|NA|many
TGTGCCAGCAGTTTAAGGGGGTCCCAAGCTTTCTTT
CASSLRGSQAFF
>TRBJ2-5|TRBV5-4|NA|NA
TGTGCCAGCAGCTTGCCAGGGGCTGCCCAAGAGACCCAGTACTTC
CASSLPGAAQETQYF
>TRBJ2-3|TRBV28|TRBD1|many
TGTGCCAGCACCACGACGGGACAGGGGGCAGATACGCAGTATTTT
CASTTTGQGADTQYF
>TRBJ2-3|TRBV29-1|TRBD2|many
TGCAGCGTTCTAGCGGGGGGGATGGATACGCAGTATTTT
CSVLAGGMDTQYF
>TRBJ2-3|TRBV29-1|TRBD2|few
TGCAGCGTTGTAGGCGGGAGGGCCCCGGATACGCAGTATTTT
CSVVGGRAPDTQYF
>TRBJ2-3|TRBV24-1|NA|NA
TGTGCCACCTTACCAGAAAAAAACACAGATACGCAGTATTTT
CATLPEKNTDTQYF
>TRBJ2-5|TRBV20-1|NA|few
TGCAGTGCTAGTAAGGGAACCCAAGAGACCCAGTACTTC
CSASKGTQETQYF
>TRBJ1-3|TRBV12-3/TRBV12-4|NA|large
TGTGCCAGCAGGGCAGGGATGAACACCATATATTTT
CASRAGMNTIYF
>TRBJ1-1|TRBV11-1|NA|many
TGTGCCAGCAGTTTTCTCCTCCTATCGAACACTGAAGCTTTCTTT
CASSFLLLSNTEAFF
>TRBJ2-1|TRBV6-1|NA|many
TGTGCCAGCAGCCCCCTCGTAGTAGGGATCAATGAGCAGTTCTTC
CASSPLVVGINEQFF
>TRBJ2-1|TRBV6-6|NA|NA
TGTGCCAGCAGTTACGGAGATGAGCAGTTCTTC
CASSYGDEQFF
>TRBJ2-5|TRBV20-1|NA|few
TGCAGTGCTAGACTTACTCCGGCCCAGTACTTC
CSARLTPAQYF
>TRBJ2-5|TRBV20-1|NA|many
TGCAGTGCTAGAGCAGAGGAGACCCAGTACTTC
CSARAEETQYF
>TRBJ1-1|TRBV13|NA|few
TGTGCCAGCAGTCTGGGCCTAATACAAGCTTTCTTT
CASSLGLIQAFF
>TRBJ1-6|TRBV20-1|NA|few
TGCAGTTCCAGGGGAAATTCACCCCTCCACTTT
CSSRGNSPLHF
>TRBJ1-3|TRBV5-1|NA|many
TGCGCCAGCAGCTTGGGAGCCAGAGCTCCTGGAAACACCATATATTTT
CASSLGARAPGNTIYF
>TRBJ1-2|TRBV27|NA|few
TGTGCCAGCAGTTTAGCGGGAGTTTATGGCTACACCTTC
CASSLAGVYGYTF
>TRBJ2-1|TRBV29-1|NA|many
TGCAGCGTCGTCGAGTCCTACAATGAGCAGTTCTTC
CSVVESYNEQFF
>TRBJ2-1|TRBV21-1|NA|many
TGTGCCAGCAGCAAAAACGGCGGGAGCTACATGGGCAATGAGCAGTTCTTC
CASSKNGGSYMGNEQFF
>TRBJ1-5|TRBV29-1|NA|many
TGCAGCGTTGATGCGGGGGCAGGCAAGCCCCAGCATTTT
CSVDAGAGKPQHF
>TRBJ2-5|TRBV7-2|TRBD2|many
TGTGCCAGCAGCTTATCCGCGGGGGACCAAGAGACCCAGTACTTC
CASSLSAGDQETQYF
>TRBJ1-6|TRBV12-3/TRBV12-4|NA|many
TGTGCCAGCAGTCGCCCAGGGAGTAATTCACCCCTCCACTTT
CASSRPGSNSPLHF
>TRBJ2-1|TRBV6-1|TRBD1|NA
TGTGCCAGCAGTGGGACAGGGGGCTACAATGAGCAGTTCTTC
CASSGTGGYNEQFF
>TRBJ1-3|TRBV20-1|NA|many
TGCAGTGCTAGAGATCCCAGGGGAACTGGAAACACCATATATTTT
CSARDPRGTGNTIYF
>TRBJ2-7|TRBV5-1|TRBD2|many
TGCGCCAGCAGACTCACGACTAGCGGGGCCTACGAGCAGTACTTC
CASRLTTSGAYEQYF